The 6 T cell receptor beta chains listed next were all sequenced from one sample in a study of T cell changes during pregnancy in multiple sclerosis. Clones were read by immunoSEQ multiplex PCR, and TCRdb kept only the in-frame ones, dropping some. Among 40,000 or so clones listed, 88% were seen once. The sample was CD8+ T cells from peripheral blood mononuclear cells, taken in the third trimester of pregnancy. These TCRs come from a female donor with multiple sclerosis, enrolled in a pregnancy study.

The chain joins TRBV6-6 to TRBJ1-1, with 9 positions matching TRBD1. CDR1 MNHNY and CDR2 SVGAGI come from the germline V gene (reference sequence). The CDR3 has 15 residues. V shed 5 bases and J 1 base; nucleotides not matched to a gene: 5. Here the CDR3 reads CASSRGQGSNTEAFF. CDR3 in DNA: TGTGCCAGCAGTAGGGGACAGGGATCGAACACTGAAGCTTTCTTT.

The chain recombines TRBV6-4 with TRBJ2-2, with 7 bases identical to TRBD1. V shed 9 bases, J shed 5 bases, and the junction held 15 bases outside the gene matches. The CDR3 consists of 16 residues. Germline V lookup: CDR1 MRHNA, CDR2 SNTAGT. CDR3 protein: CASSHTSGTETGELFF. In DNA form, the CDR3 reads TGTGCCAGTAGCCACACTTCCGGGACAGAGACCGGGGAGCTGTTTTTT.

This chain joins TRBV7-8 and TRBJ1-1, with no clear D. The length of the CDR3 is 14 residues. Germline lookup yields CDR1 SGHVS and CDR2 FQNEAQ. Deletions cut 7 bases from V and 4 bases from J, with 16 bases between. The CDR3 is CASNALGRPTEAFF. The CDR3 DNA sequence: TGTGCCAGCAACGCCCTAGGGAGACCCACTGAAGCTTTCTTT. The whole variable domain, remainder taken from reference TRBV7-8 and TRBJ1-1, is GAGVSQSPRYKVAKRGQDVALRCDPISGHVSLFWYQQALGQGPEFLTYFQNEAQLDKSGLPSDRFFAERPEGSVSTLKIQRTQQEDSAVYLCASNALGRPTEAFFGQGTRLTVV.

V gene TRBV12-5 combines with J gene TRBJ2-1; 7 nucleotides agree with TRBD1. V trimming: 1 base; J trimming: 8 bases; junction bases outside the gene matches: 11. This CDR3 has 16 amino acids. Germline V gene sequence: CDR1 LGHNT, CDR2 FRNRAP. The CDR3: CASGLGTGVVSDEQFF. The CDR3, as DNA: TGTGCTAGTGGTTTGGGAACAGGGGTGGTTAGCGATGAGCAGTTCTTC.

The chain is built from TRBV7-9 and TRBJ2-7; unclear D gene. The germline V gene has CDR1 SEHNR and CDR2 FQNEAQ (reference sequence). The CDR3 is made up of 13 amino acids. V shed 5 bases and J shed 3 bases, with 11 bases lying between them. The CDR3 region is CASSQADFYEQYF. Written as DNA, the CDR3 is TGTGCCAGCAGCCAGGCCGATTTCTACGAGCAGTACTTC.

This sequence joins TRBV23-1 and TRBJ1-1; the D gene is possibly TRBD1 (6 bases). TRBV23-1 counts as an open reading frame of uncertain function. Deletions cut 8 bases from V and 11 bases from J, with 27 bases between. The CDR3 is 15 amino acids. The CDR3 spells CASPFPPRGAEGAFF. The DNA for the CDR3 is TGCGCCAGCCCCTTTCCCCCCCGGGGGGCTGAGGGCGCTTTCTTT.